This T cell receptor beta chain emerged from a study of blood T cell repertoires in COVID-19. Study-wide background: Samples taken during acute and convalescent COVID-19 were collected in the United States, Italy and Spain.

In terms of age and location, participants ranged from roughly 18 to 100 years and lived in around 22 US areas. Only in-frame clones appear in the TCRdb table, and some are missing; sequencing was by immunoSEQ multiplex PCR. The sample has about 430,000 clones, roughly 88% seen once. The CDR3 totals 15 residues. The V gene's germline CDR1 is SGHVS and CDR2 FNYEAQ. V gave up 4 bases and J gave up 5 bases; unmatched junction bases: 5. The clonotype was recovered from a young woman who had been exposed to COVID-19. The sequenced sample was PBMCs or T cells enriched from blood (not recorded which). This chain connects TRBV7-6 to TRBJ2-1, with 10 bases lining up with TRBD1. Here the CDR3 reads CASSSRTGGDNEQFF. The CDR3 bases are TGTGCCAGCAGCTCGAGGACAGGGGGGGACAATGAGCAGTTCTTC. Variable domain in full (rest from reference TRBV7-6 and TRBJ2-1): GAGVSQSPRYKVTKRGQDVALRCDPISGHVSLYWYRQALGQGPEFLTYFNYEAQQDKSGLPNDRFSAERPEGSISTLTIQRTEQRDSAMYRCASSSRTGGDNEQFFGPGTRLTVL.